The 13 T cell receptor beta chains below all came from one sample that was sequenced in a study of blood T cell repertoires in COVID-19 (TCRdb year 2020). The library was generated by the immunoSEQ multiplex PCR assay. The immuneACCESS repertoire file appears here via TCRdb, limited to in-frame rearrangements. These files lack a portion of the clones; in checked studies, under half of the deficit traces to unresolved V genes, and the cause of the others is not known. The sample table shows fewer than 300,000 clones, and over 70% are seen once. Of the sample, approximately 6% falls within the top ten clones. Sequenced sample: peripheral blood. The receptors originated from a man older than 75 with acute or convalescent COVID-19.

The chain couples TRBV11-2 to TRBJ2-3; D unclear. The CDR3 length is 14 residues. Germline loops: CDR1 SGHAT, CDR2 FQNNGV. V gave up 3 bases and J gave up 2 bases, with 9 bases separating them. CDR3 DNA: TGTGCCAGCAGCTTTGGCGGTCCCACAGATACGCAGTATTTT. This codes for CASSFGGPTDTQYF. The variable domain in full, with the rest retrieved from reference TRBV11-2 and TRBJ2-3, is EAGVAQSPRYKIIEKRQSVAFWCNPISGHATLYWYQQILGQGPKLLIQFQNNGVVDDSQLPKDRFSAERLKGVDSTLKIQPAKLEDSAVYLCASSFGGPTDTQYFGPGTRLTVL.

The V call is TRBV6-1, the J call TRBJ1-2, with no clear D. The V gene lost 3 bases and the J gene lost 6 bases, with 8 bases spanning the gap. The CDR3 spans 12 residues. Germline V lookup: CDR1 MNHNS, CDR2 SASEGT. This CDR3 reads CASSESGNGYTF. CDR3 bases: TGTGCCAGCAGTGAGTCGGGGAATGGCTACACCTTC.

The rearrangement joins TRBV28 to TRBJ1-3, with a tentative D call TRBD1 (5 bases). This CDR3 contains 14 residues. V lost 3 bases and J lost 7, with 13 bases in between. The germline CDR1 and CDR2 sequences are MDHEN and SYDVKM. The DNA of the CDR3 is TGTGCCAGCAGTTTCTCCGGGACTACTAACACCATATATTTT. Its translation: CASSFSGTTNTIYF. Complete variable domain (other parts from reference TRBV28 and TRBJ1-3): DVKVTQSSRYLVKRTGEKVFLECVQDMDHENMFWYRQDPGLGLRLIYFSYDVKMKEKGDIPEGYSVSREKKERFSLILESASTNQTSMYLCASSFSGTTNTIYFGEGSWLTVV.

This chain joins TRBV2 and TRBJ2-7, with D maybe TRBD1 (6 bases). V lost 6 bases to trimming and J lost 3 bases, with 21 bases between them. Per germline, CDR1 SNHLY and CDR2 FYNNEI. There are 16 residues in the CDR3. CDR3 nucleotides: TGTGCCAGCAGGGCCTACCTAGGACAGCCGATCTACGAGCAGTACTTC. This sequence encodes CASRAYLGQPIYEQYF.

The chain recombines TRBV9 with TRBJ2-1; 8 nucleotides agree with TRBD1. With 0 bases clipped from V and 4 bases from J, the junction kept 6 bases outside the gene matches. The germline gives CDR1 SGDLS, CDR2 YYNGEE. The CDR3 is made up of 16 amino acids. This chain's CDR3 is CASSVGGTGGYNEQFF. The CDR3 DNA reads TGTGCCAGCAGCGTAGGCGGCACAGGGGGGTACAATGAGCAGTTCTTC.

J is TRBJ2-7 and V is TRBV28; D possibly corresponds to TRBD1 (6 bases). The germline V and J ends were trimmed by 7 bases and 2 bases, with 15 bases remaining between them. Germline V gene lookup returns CDR1 MDHEN and CDR2 SYDVKM. This CDR3 comprises 14 residues. The chain's CDR3 is CASIPQGTAYEQYF. In DNA form, the CDR3 reads TGTGCCAGCATCCCGCAGGGGACGGCCTACGAGCAGTACTTC.

In its sample, this clone was seen once. This chain joins TRBV4-2 and TRBJ2-7; 9 bases line up with TRBD1. The CDR3 consists of 16 residues. V lost 0 bases, J lost 7 bases, and 10 bases stayed unmatched. Germline V gene lookup returns CDR1 LGHNA and CDR2 YNFKEQ. The CDR3 coding sequence is TGTGCCAGCAGCCAAGAGTTGGGGACAGGGCGCGGGGAGCAGTACTTC. It translates to CASSQELGTGRGEQYF.

The chain links TRBV15 to TRBJ1-5; no clear D. V lost 0 bases to trimming and J lost 0 bases, with 3 bases between them. Per germline, CDR1 LNHNV and CDR2 YYDKDF (reference sequence). CDR3 size: 14 residues. CDR3 amino acids: CATSRDYSNQPQHF. CDR3 nucleotides: TGTGCCACCAGCAGAGATTATAGCAATCAGCCCCAGCATTTT.

The V gene is TRBV6-5, the J gene TRBJ1-2, with 8 bases aligning to TRBD1. Germline assignment: CDR1 MNHEY and CDR2 SVGAGI. V lost 7 bases to trimming and J lost 8 bases; unmatched junction nucleotides: 12. CDR3 length: 14 residues. The CDR3: CASTNNRGKGGYTF. The CDR3 nucleotides read TGTGCCAGCACCAATAACAGGGGGAAGGGGGGCTACACCTTC.

The chain carries TRBV10-3 and TRBJ2-2; 10 bases are a match to TRBD1. This CDR3 is built from 14 residues. Trimming at V came to 6 bases and at J to 7 bases, leaving 5 bases not matched to a gene. Germline loops: CDR1 ENHRY, CDR2 SYGVKD. The CDR3 sequence is CAISPTGGGGELFF. The CDR3 DNA is TGTGCCATCAGCCCGACAGGGGGCGGCGGGGAGCTGTTTTTT.

The V gene is TRBV13, the J gene TRBJ2-3; D is ambiguous. V was trimmed by 2 bases and J by 6 bases, leaving 9 bases between them. CDR1 is PRHDT, CDR2 FYEKMQ, per germline (reference sequence). This CDR3 spans 13 amino acids. CDR3 loop: CASSLHRRDTQYF. The CDR3 DNA is TGTGCCAGCAGCTTACATCGGCGGGATACGCAGTATTTT.

The chain employs TRBV6-5 and TRBJ2-3, with TRBD2 identical over 8 bases. The V gene's germline CDR1 is MNHEY and CDR2 SVGAGI. Trimming at V came to 8 bases and at J to 0 bases, leaving 4 bases not matched to a gene. This CDR3 has 14 residues. This chain's CDR3 is CASRGGLSTDTQYF. In nucleotides, the CDR3 is TGTGCCAGCCGGGGGGGCCTAAGCACAGATACGCAGTATTTT.

This clone was seen once. The chain joins TRBV9 to TRBJ2-1; a weak D match, TRBD2 (6 bases). CDR1 and CDR2 from the germline V gene are SGDLS and YYNGEE. V lost 1 base to trimming and J lost 4 bases, with 15 bases between them. This CDR3 has 16 residues. This CDR3 reads CASSVPLEGFYNEQFF. Here the CDR3 DNA reads TGTGCCAGCAGCGTACCACTGGAGGGGTTTTACAATGAGCAGTTCTTC.